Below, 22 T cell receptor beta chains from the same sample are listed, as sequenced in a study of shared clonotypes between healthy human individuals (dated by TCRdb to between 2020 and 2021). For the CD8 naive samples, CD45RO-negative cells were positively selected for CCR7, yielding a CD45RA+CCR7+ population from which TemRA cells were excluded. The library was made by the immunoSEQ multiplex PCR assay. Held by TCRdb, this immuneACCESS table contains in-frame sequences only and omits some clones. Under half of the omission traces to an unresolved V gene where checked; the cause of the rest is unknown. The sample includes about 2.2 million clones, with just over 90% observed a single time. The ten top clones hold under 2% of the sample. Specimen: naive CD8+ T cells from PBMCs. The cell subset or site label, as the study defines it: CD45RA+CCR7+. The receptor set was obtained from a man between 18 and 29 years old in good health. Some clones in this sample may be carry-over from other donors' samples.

The CDR3 sequence is CASSQRVPASRTF. For the CDR3, the DNA is TGTGCCAGCAGCCAACGCGTACCGGCCTCGAGAACCTTC. The chain combines TRBV5-6 with TRBJ1-2; D uncertain. Germline V gene sequence: CDR1 SGHDT, CDR2 YYEEEE. The CDR3 consists of 13 residues. V was pared by 4 bases and J by 14 bases, with 21 bases between.

The CDR3 protein is CASSVGGASGETQYF. The CDR3, as DNA: TGTGCCAGCAGCGTAGGTGGGGCGAGTGGTGAGACCCAGTACTTC. The chain recombines TRBV9 with TRBJ2-5, with D perhaps matching TRBD1 (5 bases). Germline CDR1 and CDR2: SGDLS and YYNGEE. V was shortened by 0 bases and J by 5 bases, with 14 bases between the two germline ends. The CDR3 is 15 amino acids.

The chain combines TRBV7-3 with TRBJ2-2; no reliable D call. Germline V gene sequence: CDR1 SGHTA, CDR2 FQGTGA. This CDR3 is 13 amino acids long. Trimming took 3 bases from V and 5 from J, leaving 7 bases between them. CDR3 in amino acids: CASSFSSTGELFF. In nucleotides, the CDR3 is TGTGCCAGCAGCTTCAGCTCGACCGGGGAGCTGTTTTTT. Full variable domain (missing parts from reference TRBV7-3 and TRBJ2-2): GAGVSQTPSNKVTEKGKYVELRCDPISGHTALYWYRQSLGQGPEFLIYFQGTGAADDSGLPNDRFFAVRPEGSVSTLKIQRTERGDSAVYLCASSFSSTGELFFGEGSRLTVL.

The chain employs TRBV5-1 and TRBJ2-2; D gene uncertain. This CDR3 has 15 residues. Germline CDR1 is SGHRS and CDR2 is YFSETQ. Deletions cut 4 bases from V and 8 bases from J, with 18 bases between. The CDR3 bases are TGCGCCAGCAGCCGAACAACTCGGGCCCCAGGGGAGCTGTTTTTT. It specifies CASSRTTRAPGELFF.

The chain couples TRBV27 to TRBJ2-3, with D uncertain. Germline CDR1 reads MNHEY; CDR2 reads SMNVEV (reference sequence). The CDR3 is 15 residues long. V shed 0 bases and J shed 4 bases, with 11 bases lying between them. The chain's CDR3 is CASSLSLGSADTQYF. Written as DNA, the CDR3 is TGTGCCAGCAGTTTATCTCTAGGGTCGGCAGATACGCAGTATTTT.

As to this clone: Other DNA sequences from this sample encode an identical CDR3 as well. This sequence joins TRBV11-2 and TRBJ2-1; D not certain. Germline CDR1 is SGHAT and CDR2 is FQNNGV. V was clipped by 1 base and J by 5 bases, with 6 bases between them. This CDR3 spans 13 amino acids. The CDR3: CASSLGANNEQFF. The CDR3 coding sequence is TGTGCCAGCAGCTTAGGGGCAAACAATGAGCAGTTCTTC.

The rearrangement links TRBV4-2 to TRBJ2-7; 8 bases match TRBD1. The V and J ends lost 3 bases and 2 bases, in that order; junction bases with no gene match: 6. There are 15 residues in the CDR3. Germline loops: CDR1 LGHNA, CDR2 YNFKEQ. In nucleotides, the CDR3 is TGTGCCAGCAGCCAGACCAGGGACAGGACCTACGAGCAGTACTTC. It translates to CASSQTRDRTYEQYF.

CDR3 in amino acids: CASSSFSGLNYGYTF. CDR3 nucleotide sequence: TGTGCCAGCAGCTCCTTTAGTGGGCTTAACTATGGCTACACCTTC. The genes are TRBV7-9 and TRBJ1-2; no firm D call. V dropped 4 bases and J dropped 1 base, with 13 bases sitting between them. Germline CDR1 and CDR2: SEHNR and FQNEAQ (reference sequence). The CDR3 is 15 residues long.

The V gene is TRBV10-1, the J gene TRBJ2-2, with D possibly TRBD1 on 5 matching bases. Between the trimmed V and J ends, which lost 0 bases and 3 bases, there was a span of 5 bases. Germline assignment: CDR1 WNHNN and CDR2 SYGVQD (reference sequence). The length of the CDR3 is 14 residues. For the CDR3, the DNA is TGCGCCAGCAGTGAGTCGACAGACACCGGGGAGCTGTTTTTT. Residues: CASSESTDTGELFF.

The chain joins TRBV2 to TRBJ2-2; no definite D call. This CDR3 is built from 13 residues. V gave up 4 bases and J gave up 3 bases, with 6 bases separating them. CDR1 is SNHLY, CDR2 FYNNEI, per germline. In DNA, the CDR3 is TGTGCCAGCAGTGGGGGATACACCGGGGAGCTGTTTTTT. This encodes CASSGGYTGELFF.

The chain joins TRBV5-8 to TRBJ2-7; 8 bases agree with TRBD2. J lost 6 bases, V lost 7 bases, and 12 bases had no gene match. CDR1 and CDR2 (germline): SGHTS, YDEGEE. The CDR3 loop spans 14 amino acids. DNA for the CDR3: TGTGCCAGCCCGACGGGGACTAGATTCTTCGAGCAGTACTTC. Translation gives CASPTGTRFFEQYF.

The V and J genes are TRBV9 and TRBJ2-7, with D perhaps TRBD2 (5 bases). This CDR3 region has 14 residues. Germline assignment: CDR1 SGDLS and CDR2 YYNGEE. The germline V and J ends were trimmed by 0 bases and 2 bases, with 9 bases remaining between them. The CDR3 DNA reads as TGTGCCAGCAGCGTAGAGCTAGCCACCTACGAGCAGTACTTC. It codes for CASSVELATYEQYF.

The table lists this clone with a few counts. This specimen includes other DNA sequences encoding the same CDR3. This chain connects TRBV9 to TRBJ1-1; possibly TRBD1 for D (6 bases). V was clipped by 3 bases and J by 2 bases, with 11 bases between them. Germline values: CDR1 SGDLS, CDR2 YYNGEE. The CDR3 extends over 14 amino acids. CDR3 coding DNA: TGTGCCAGCAGCGCTACAGGGCTTAACACTGAAGCTTTCTTT. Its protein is CASSATGLNTEAFF.

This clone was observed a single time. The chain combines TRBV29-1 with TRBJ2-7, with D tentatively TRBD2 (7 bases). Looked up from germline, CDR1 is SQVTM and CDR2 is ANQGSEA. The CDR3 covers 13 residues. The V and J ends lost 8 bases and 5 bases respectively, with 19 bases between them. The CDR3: CSCGGSLIDEQYF. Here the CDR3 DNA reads TGCAGCTGCGGGGGCTCGTTGATCGACGAGCAGTACTTC.

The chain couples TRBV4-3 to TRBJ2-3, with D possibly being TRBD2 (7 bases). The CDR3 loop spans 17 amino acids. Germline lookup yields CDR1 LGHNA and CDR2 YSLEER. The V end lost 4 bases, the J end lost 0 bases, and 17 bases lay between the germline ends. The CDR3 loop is CASSPRGAGVSTDTQYF. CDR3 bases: TGCGCCAGCAGCCCTCGGGGGGCAGGGGTTAGCACAGATACGCAGTATTTT.

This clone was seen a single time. The DNA of the CDR3 is TGCGCCAGCAGCTTCGGAAGGGGTGGGCTCACAGATACGCAGTATTTT. Protein: CASSFGRGGLTDTQYF. This chain uses TRBV5-1 with TRBJ2-3; perhaps TRBD1 as D (5 bases). This CDR3 is 16 amino acids long. CDR1 SGHRS and CDR2 YFSETQ come from the germline V gene. Trimming took off 2 bases at V and 2 bases at J, with 15 bases between the two ends.

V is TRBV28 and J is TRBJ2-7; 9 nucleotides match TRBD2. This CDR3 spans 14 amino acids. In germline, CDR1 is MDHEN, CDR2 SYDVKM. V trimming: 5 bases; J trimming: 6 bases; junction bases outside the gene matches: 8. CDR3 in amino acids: CASSPLAGSPEQYF. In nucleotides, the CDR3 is TGTGCCAGCAGTCCCCTAGCGGGATCTCCCGAGCAGTACTTC.

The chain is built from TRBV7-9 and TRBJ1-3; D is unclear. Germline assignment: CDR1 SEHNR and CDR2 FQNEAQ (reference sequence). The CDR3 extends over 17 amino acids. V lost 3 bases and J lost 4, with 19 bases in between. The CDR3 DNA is TGTGCCAGCAGCTTGGAGTTCGGAGAAAACGGGGGAAACACCATATATTTT. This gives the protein CASSLEFGENGGNTIYF. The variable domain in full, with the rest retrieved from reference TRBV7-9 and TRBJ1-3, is DTGVSQNPRHKITKRGQNVTFRCDPISEHNRLYWYRQTLGQGPEFLTYFQNEAQLEKSRLLSDRFSAERPKGSFSTLEIQRTEQGDSAMYLCASSLEFGENGGNTIYFGEGSWLTVV.

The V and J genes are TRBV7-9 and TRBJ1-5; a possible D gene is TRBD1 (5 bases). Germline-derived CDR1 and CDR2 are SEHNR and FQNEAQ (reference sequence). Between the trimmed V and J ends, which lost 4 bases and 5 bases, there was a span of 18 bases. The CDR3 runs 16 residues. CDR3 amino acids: CASSSSGHRTDQPQHF. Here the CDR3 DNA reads TGTGCCAGCAGCTCCAGCGGACACAGGACTGATCAGCCCCAGCATTTT.

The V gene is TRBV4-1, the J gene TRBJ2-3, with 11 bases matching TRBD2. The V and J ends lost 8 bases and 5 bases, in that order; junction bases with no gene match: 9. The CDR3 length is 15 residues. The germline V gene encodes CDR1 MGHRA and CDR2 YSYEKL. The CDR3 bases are TGCGCCAGCGGCGATGTTCTAGCGGGAGGAGATACGCAGTATTTT. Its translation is CASGDVLAGGDTQYF.

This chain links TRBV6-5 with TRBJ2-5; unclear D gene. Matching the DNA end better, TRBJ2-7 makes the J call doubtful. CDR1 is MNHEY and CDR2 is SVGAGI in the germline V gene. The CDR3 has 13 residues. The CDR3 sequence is CASSYRDSYEQYF. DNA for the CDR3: TGTGCCAGCAGTTACAGGGATAGCTACGAGCAGTACTTC.

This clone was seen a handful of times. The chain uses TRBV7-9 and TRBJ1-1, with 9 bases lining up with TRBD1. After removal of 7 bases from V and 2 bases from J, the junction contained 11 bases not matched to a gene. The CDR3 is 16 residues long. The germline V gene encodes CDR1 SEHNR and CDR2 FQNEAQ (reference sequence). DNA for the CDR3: TGTGCCAGCAACGATCCAGGGGACAGGGTAAACACTGAAGCTTTCTTT. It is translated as CASNDPGDRVNTEAFF.